These 6 T cell receptor beta chains share one sample of origin, sequenced in a study of blood T cell repertoires in COVID-19. Assay used: immunoSEQ multiplex PCR; TCRdb lists only in-frame clones, some missing. The table records 150,000 or so clones, 60% to 80% of them present only once. The sequencing input was PBMCs or T cells enriched from blood (not recorded which). These TCRs come from a woman in her 50s who had recovered from COVID-19.

This clone was counted a single time. V is TRBV27 and J is TRBJ2-7; 7 positions agree with TRBD1. Germline CDR1 MNHEY, CDR2 SMNVEV (reference sequence). V was pared by 5 bases and J by 1 base, with 11 bases of the junction left unmatched. This CDR3 region has 16 residues. The CDR3 is CASSTFDREHSYEQYF. Here the CDR3 DNA reads TGTGCCAGCAGTACCTTCGACAGGGAGCATTCCTACGAGCAGTACTTC.

The genes are TRBV6-2 or TRBV6-3 and TRBJ2-1; TRBD2 might be the D (6 bases). Between the trimmed V and J ends, which lost 3 bases and 9 bases, there was a span of 15 bases. The germline CDR1 and CDR2 sequences are MNHEY and SVGEGT. The CDR3 consists of 14 residues. The CDR3 region has the DNA TGTGCCAGCAGTTATATACTAGCTGGGGGTGAGCAGTTCTTC. Residues: CASSYILAGGEQFF.

This chain links TRBV4-1 with TRBJ2-1; 7 bases fit TRBD1. V trimming: 4 bases; J trimming: 1 base; junction bases outside the gene matches: 7. The CDR3 has 16 amino acids. CDR1 MGHRA and CDR2 YSYEKL come from the germline V gene. The CDR3, as DNA: TGCGCCAGCAGCCTCCTGACAGGGTCGTCCTACAATGAGCAGTTCTTC. This encodes CASSLLTGSSYNEQFF.

The chain employs TRBV10-3 and TRBJ1-5; the match to TRBD1 covers 8 bases. The CDR3 covers 14 residues. V was pared by 6 bases and J by 4 bases, with 5 bases of the junction left unmatched. Germline V lookup: CDR1 ENHRY, CDR2 SYGVKD. CDR3 region: CAISLTGVNQPQHF. For the CDR3, the DNA is TGTGCCATCAGCCTGACAGGGGTTAATCAGCCCCAGCATTTT.

The chain joins TRBV24-1 to TRBJ1-1; D is possibly TRBD1 (5 bases). The CDR3 sequence is 13 residues long. Germline values: CDR1 KGHDR, CDR2 SFDVKD. V lost 9 bases and J lost 3, with 13 bases in between. For the CDR3, the DNA is TGTGCCACCCGCGGGGGGGATTACACTGAAGCTTTCTTT. Amino acids: CATRGGDYTEAFF.

The rearrangement uses TRBV24-1 and TRBJ1-1, with 8 bases aligning to TRBD1. The CDR3 is 20 amino acids. Germline CDR1 reads KGHDR; CDR2 reads SFDVKD. Unmatched junction bases numbered 17, after V lost 0 bases and J lost 3 bases. In nucleotides, the CDR3 is TGTGCCACCAGTGATTTGCCCCCCGGCGGGCAGGGGGCTGGGGACACTGAAGCTTTCTTT. Its translation: CATSDLPPGGQGAGDTEAFF.